This TCR beta chain appears in the sequencing data of a study of OX40 agonist ivuxolimab in advanced cancers. As for the study in general: People in dose escalation had one of these cancers: hepatocellular carcinoma, melanoma, renal cell or head and neck cancer. With a range of roughly 20 to 80, age averaged about 58 years, and around 83% were male. Two patients with cutaneous melanoma and one with hepatocellular carcinoma, three in total, showed partial responses. General study findings and limits: CD8+ T cells (on average) carried more expanded clones than CD4+ T cells.

Germline V gene sequence: CDR1 SGHTA, CDR2 FQGTGA. This CDR3 region has 15 residues. V was clipped by 5 bases and J by 4 bases; unmatched bases: 7. This clone is a singleton in its sample. Its matching antigen is unknown. Assay used: immunoSEQ multiplex PCR; TCRdb lists only in-frame clones, some missing. The table records around 80,000 clones, almost 90% of them present only once. The material sequenced was CD4+ or CD8+ T cells sorted from blood, taken in a trial of the OX40 agonist ivuxolimab. J is TRBJ2-2 and V is TRBV7-3, with TRBD1 identical over 7 bases. This TCR derives from an adult with an advanced solid tumor such as melanoma, head and neck, liver or kidney cancer. The CDR3, as DNA: TGTGCCAGCAGCAGAGACAGGGCGGTCACCGGGGAGCTGTTTTTT. Its translation: CASSRDRAVTGELFF.